This T cell receptor (beta chain) comes out of a study of blood T cell repertoires in COVID-19. Across the whole study: Collection of acute and convalescent COVID-19 samples took place in the United States, Italy and Spain. T cells, B-cell-depleted T cells, or PBMCs supplied cDNA or gDNA.

Looked up from germline, CDR1 is ENHRY and CDR2 is SYGVKD. The CDR3 is made up of 13 amino acids. V was clipped by 7 bases and J by 4 bases, with 12 bases between them. Study processing details: Reference gene primer amplification gave estimated nucleated cell counts. Sequenced by immunoSEQ multiplex PCR; TCRdb stores in-frame clones only, minus some. Clone size and the V and J calls come from that table; the DNA yielded D and trimming. The table records about 130,000 clones, approximately 82% of them present only once. Sequencing used peripheral blood. The sequence was obtained from a man in his 60s who had recovered from COVID-19. The chain joins TRBV10-3 to TRBJ2-3; a weak D match, TRBD2 (5 bases). The CDR3 DNA reads TGTGCCATCATGGGAGATTTCGCAGATACGCAGTATTTT. Translated, it gives CAIMGDFADTQYF.